The following is a T cell receptor beta chain sequence with its context. Generated by immunoSEQ multiplex PCR, the TCRdb table keeps only in-frame clones and is missing some. This sample has approximately 280,000 clones, with 88% found just once. The CDR3 spans 16 residues. CDR1 and CDR2 from the germline V gene are SGDLS and YYNGEE. The trim removed 0 bases at V and 3 bases at J, leaving 4 bases unmatched. The sample comes from a study of blood T cell repertoires in COVID-19. The source is a man between 18 and 35 years old with active or convalescent COVID-19. The sequenced sample was peripheral blood. J is TRBJ2-7 and V is TRBV9, with 12 bases that match TRBD1. In DNA form, the CDR3 reads TGTGCCAGCAGCGTAGAAGGGACAGGGGGCGACTACGAGCAGTACTTC. Translating gives CASSVEGTGGDYEQYF.